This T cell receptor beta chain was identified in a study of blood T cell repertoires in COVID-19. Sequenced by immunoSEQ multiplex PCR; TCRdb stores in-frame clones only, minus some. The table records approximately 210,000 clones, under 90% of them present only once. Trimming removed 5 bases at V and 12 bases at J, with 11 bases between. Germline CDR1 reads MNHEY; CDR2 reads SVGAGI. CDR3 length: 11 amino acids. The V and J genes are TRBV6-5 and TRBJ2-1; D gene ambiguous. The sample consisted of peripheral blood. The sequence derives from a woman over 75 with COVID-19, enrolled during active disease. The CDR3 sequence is CASSNPERQFF. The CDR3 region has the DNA TGTGCCAGCAGTAACCCGGAGAGGCAGTTCTTC.